Each of the 10 T cell receptor beta chains below was sequenced from the same sample in a study of identifying expanded T cells in peripheral blood. Generated by immunoSEQ multiplex PCR, the TCRdb table keeps only in-frame clones and is missing some. The data contain 70,000 or so clones, 85% to 90% of them singletons. Material for sequencing was blood. The receptors shown here come from a person aged 18 to 75 in good health.

About this clone itself: Other DNA sequences in this specimen translate into the identical CDR3. This chain connects TRBV2 to TRBJ2-2; 11 bases match TRBD2. Germline V gene data show CDR1 as SNHLY and CDR2 as FYNNEI. V was pared by 2 bases and J by 5 bases, with 1 base of the junction left unmatched. The CDR3 totals 15 residues. The CDR3 DNA reads as TGTGCCAGCAGTGAACTAGCGGGGGGAACCGGGGAGCTGTTTTTT. It translates to CASSELAGGTGELFF.

This chain uses TRBV9 with TRBJ2-1; D possibly corresponds to TRBD2 (5 bases). There are 14 residues in the CDR3. Between the trimmed V and J ends, which lost 0 bases and 5 bases, there was a span of 9 bases. CDR1 SGDLS and CDR2 YYNGEE come from the germline V gene. The CDR3 loop is CASSVALANNEQFF. Here the CDR3 DNA reads TGTGCCAGCAGCGTAGCTCTAGCTAACAATGAGCAGTTCTTC.

CDR3 residues: CASSMTSARTGELFF. The DNA for the CDR3 is TGTGCCAGTAGTATGACTAGTGCGCGCACCGGGGAGCTGTTTTTT. The gene calls are TRBV19 and TRBJ2-2; TRBD2 is a possible D gene (6 bases). Looked up from germline, CDR1 is LNHDA and CDR2 is SQIVND (reference sequence). The CDR3 runs to 15 residues. The V gene lost 3 bases and the J gene lost 4 bases, with 12 bases spanning the gap.

The chain carries TRBV11-2 and TRBJ2-5, with 9 bases that match TRBD1. CDR1 and CDR2 from the germline V gene are SGHAT and FQNNGV. The J segment lost 11 bases and the V segment lost 5 bases, leaving 12 bases of the junction unmatched. The CDR3 consists of 14 residues. The DNA for the CDR3 is TGTGCCAGCAGCGGCGCAGGGACAGGGCTTGAGCAGTACTTC. It is translated as CASSGAGTGLEQYF.

This sequence joins TRBV7-2 and TRBJ2-1, with unresolved D. The ends were cut back, 5 bases at V and 7 bases at J, with 18 bases in the middle. Per the germline V gene, CDR1 is SGHTA and CDR2 is FQGNSA. The CDR3 is 15 residues long. CDR3: CASSPISPFENEQFF. The CDR3 nucleotides are TGTGCCAGCAGCCCTATTAGCCCCTTTGAGAATGAGCAGTTCTTC.

The rearrangement links TRBV2 to TRBJ1-1, with TRBD1 identical over 11 bases. The CDR3 consists of 17 residues. Germline V CDR1 and CDR2: SNHLY, FYNNEI. Trimming at V came to 8 bases and at J to 0 bases, leaving 11 bases not matched to a gene. CDR3 protein: CASQRTGGAQVNTEAFF. Written as DNA, the CDR3 is TGTGCCAGCCAAAGGACAGGGGGCGCGCAGGTGAACACTGAAGCTTTCTTT.

The chain couples TRBV14 to TRBJ2-1, with D maybe TRBD1 (5 bases). Looked up from germline, CDR1 is SGHDN and CDR2 is FVKESK. There are 17 residues in the CDR3. V was trimmed by 3 bases and J by 6 bases, leaving 21 bases between them. The CDR3 bases are TGTGCCAGCAGCCAGGCTTCCGGCCAGGGATGGTTCAATGAGCAGTTCTTC. It codes for CASSQASGQGWFNEQFF.

V and J are TRBV5-1 and TRBJ1-2; TRBD1 might be the D (6 bases). The CDR3 sequence is 16 residues long. Trimming took 0 bases from V and 8 from J, leaving 20 bases between them. Germline CDR1 SGHRS, CDR2 YFSETQ. The CDR3 sequence is CASSLETGRISVGYTF. CDR3 DNA: TGCGCCAGCAGCTTGGAAACAGGGCGTATCAGTGTGGGCTACACCTTC.

This sequence joins TRBV18 and TRBJ2-2; tentatively, D is TRBD1 (6 bases). The CDR3 is made up of 15 amino acids. V shed 3 bases and J shed 0 bases, with 8 bases lying between them. CDR1 and CDR2 (germline): KGHSH, LQKENI. CDR3 loop: CASSPGGANTGELFF. The CDR3 nucleotides read TGTGCCAGCTCACCTGGGGGCGCGAACACCGGGGAGCTGTTTTTT.

V is TRBV2 and J is TRBJ1-5; 7 bases are a match to TRBD1. Per the germline V gene, CDR1 is SNHLY and CDR2 is FYNNEI. This CDR3 is 15 amino acids long. J gave up 1 base and V 6 bases, and 6 bases lay outside the gene matches. The CDR3 is CASRQGTASNQPQHF. The CDR3 nucleotides are TGTGCCAGCAGGCAAGGGACAGCCAGCAATCAGCCCCAGCATTTT.